The rows below give T cell receptor beta chains drawn from one sample of a study of shared clonotypes between healthy human individuals. The data were produced by immunoSEQ multiplex PCR, yet TCRdb's version contains in-frame clones alone and is incomplete. The sample holds some 660,000 clones, around 78% seen once. Sequenced: memory CD4+ T cells sorted from blood. Receptors originate from a woman younger than 45 in good health. Each CDR3 is given without its conserved first and last residue. The order of the fields is V gene, J gene, CDR3 protein.

V: TRBV6-5
J: TRBJ1-2
CDR3: ASSEQGNGYT

V: TRBV10-1
J: TRBJ1-2
CDR3: ASSESGEYGYT

V: TRBV5-1
J: TRBJ2-3
CDR3: ASSGGRGADTQY

V: TRBV5-1
J: TRBJ2-1
CDR3: ASSLRQLNEQF

V: TRBV27
J: TRBJ2-3
CDR3: ASSFRAPGLSTDTQY

V: TRBV11-1
J: TRBJ1-5
CDR3: ASSLDRNQPQH

V: TRBV5-6
J: TRBJ2-3
CDR3: ASSRRTSGSKADTQY

V: TRBV11-2
J: TRBJ2-7
CDR3: ASSLTSGRTYEQY

V: TRBV28
J: TRBJ1-2
CDR3: ASSSPGVPNYGYT

V: TRBV19
J: TRBJ2-3
CDR3: ASSSRSLAGEPTDTQY

V: TRBV4-1
J: TRBJ1-1
CDR3: ASSHTGGNTEAF

V: TRBV11-1
J: TRBJ1-1
CDR3: ASSSPPQGVNTEAF

V: TRBV27
J: TRBJ1-5
CDR3: ASSSTGISQPQH

V: TRBV5-1
J: TRBJ2-2
CDR3: ASRVRGPGELF

V: TRBV7-2
J: TRBJ2-4
CDR3: ASSLDSRGRARGY

V: TRBV19
J: TRBJ1-5
CDR3: ASSFRTGGMQPQH

V: TRBV27
J: TRBJ2-7
CDR3: ASSSPDRWGYEQY

V: TRBV18
J: TRBJ2-1
CDR3: ASSPPGVVSYNEQF

V: TRBV7-2
J: TRBJ1-3
CDR3: ASSLDRRRGPGNTIY

V: TRBV25-1
J: TRBJ2-1
CDR3: ASSGTEDSYNEQF

V: TRBV19
J: TRBJ1-5
CDR3: ASGPIWPQH

V: TRBV4-1
J: TRBJ2-5
CDR3: ASSQVDQETQY

V: TRBV5-1
J: TRBJ2-3
CDR3: ASSPRDWATQY

V: TRBV2
J: TRBJ2-3
CDR3: ASSVDNPSTDTQY

V: TRBV28
J: TRBJ1-2
CDR3: ASSYTPVGGSGYT

V: TRBV27
J: TRBJ2-7
CDR3: ASSLSGLVPALEQY

V: TRBV19
J: TRBJ2-2
CDR3: ASRRGELGSGELF

V: TRBV5-1
J: TRBJ2-7
CDR3: ASSLYYEQY

V: TRBV10-3
J: TRBJ1-2
CDR3: ALSAGQGVNYGYT

V: TRBV28
J: TRBJ1-1
CDR3: ASRGGIGTEVGAF

V: TRBV5-1
J: TRBJ2-1
CDR3: ASSLTGDDNEQF

V: TRBV10-3
J: TRBJ2-5
CDR3: ASNRGGQETQY

V: TRBV2
J: TRBJ2-5
CDR3: ASSVDSGETQY

V: TRBV2
J: TRBJ2-5
CDR3: ASKPGVVETQY

V: TRBV6-1
J: TRBJ1-2
CDR3: LSTGGGGYGYT

V: TRBV18
J: TRBJ1-1
CDR3: ASSPFGTKDTEAF

V: TRBV19
J: TRBJ2-5
CDR3: ASSTPGQINQETQY

V: TRBV6-1
J: TRBJ2-5
CDR3: ASSRPFSQETQY

V: TRBV7-6
J: TRBJ2-5
CDR3: ASSLGLGGETQY

V: TRBV10-3
J: TRBJ1-5
CDR3: AISELQGVQPQH

V: TRBV10-1
J: TRBJ1-5
CDR3: ASSECGSDNNQPQH

V: TRBV30
J: TRBJ2-1
CDR3: AWSLRGVGEQF

V: TRBV19
J: TRBJ2-2
CDR3: ASKSGARNTGELF

V: TRBV4-2
J: TRBJ2-4
CDR3: ASSQQIQQNIQY

V: TRBV9
J: TRBJ2-3
CDR3: ASSLAGTTDTQY

V: TRBV5-1
J: TRBJ2-5
CDR3: ASSFPGEETQY